The clone carrying this T cell receptor (beta chain) was seen at least ten times. The antigen is not known. The data belong to a study of T cells in Graves' hyperthyroidism and ophthalmopathy. Study findings and constraints: Most thyroid clonotypes expanded above 0.001 appeared in blood too.

Amplification of TCR beta CDR3 regions used RNA as the template. A first-round RT-PCR of the TCR CDR3 used the HTBI primer set. Via MiXCR, TCRdb re-called the multiplex PCR reads, giving one row per CDR3 protein. The sample has around 35,000 distinct CDR3 sequences, under 65% seen once. Sequenced sample: blood. The source is a woman between 35 and 50 years old with Graves' ophthalmopathy.

CDR3 amino acids: CASSPHLAGQETQYF. The CDR3 DNA is TGTGCCAGCAGCCCCCACTTGGCAGGGCAAGAGACCCAGTACTTC. The rearrangement uses TRBV6-2 or TRBV6-3 and TRBJ2-5; TRBD1 might be the D (5 bases). Trimming cost V 6 bases and J 2 bases, with 16 bases left between them. CDR3 length equals 15 residues. Germline V gene data show CDR1 as MNHEY and CDR2 as SVGEGT.